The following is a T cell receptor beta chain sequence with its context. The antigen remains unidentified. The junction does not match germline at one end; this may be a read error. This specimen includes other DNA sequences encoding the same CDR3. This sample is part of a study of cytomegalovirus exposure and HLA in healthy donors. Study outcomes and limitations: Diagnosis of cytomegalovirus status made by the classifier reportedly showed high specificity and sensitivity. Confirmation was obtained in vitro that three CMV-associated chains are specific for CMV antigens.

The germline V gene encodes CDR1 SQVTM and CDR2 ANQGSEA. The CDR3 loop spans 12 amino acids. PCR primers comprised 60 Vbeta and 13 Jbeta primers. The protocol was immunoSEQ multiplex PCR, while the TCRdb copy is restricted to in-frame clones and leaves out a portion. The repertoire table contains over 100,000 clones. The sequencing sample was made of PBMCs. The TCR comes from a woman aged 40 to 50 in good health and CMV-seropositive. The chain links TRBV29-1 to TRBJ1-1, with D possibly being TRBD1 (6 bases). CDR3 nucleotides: TGCAGCGCCATGGACAGATACACCGAAGCTTTCTTT. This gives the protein CSAMDRYTEAFF.